One sample yielded the 4 T cell receptor beta chains listed below, sequenced in a study of OX40 agonist ivuxolimab in advanced cancers. Produced via immunoSEQ multiplex PCR; TCRdb's table is partial and in-frame only. Here the sample spans more than 75,000 clones, 80% to 90% being singletons. Sequencing used CD4+ or CD8+ T cells sorted from blood, obtained in a trial of the OX40 agonist ivuxolimab. The receptors come from an adult with an advanced solid tumor such as melanoma, head and neck, liver or kidney cancer.

This chain links TRBV6-1 with TRBJ2-5; D ambiguous. Germline loops: CDR1 MNHNS, CDR2 SASEGT. Trimming removed 0 bases from V and 3 bases from J, with 5 bases in between. CDR3 length equals 13 residues. The CDR3 coding sequence is TGTGCCAGCAGTGAAGCGAAGAAAGAGACCCAGTACTTC. Translating gives CASSEAKKETQYF.

The V and J genes are TRBV10-3 and TRBJ1-5; 8 bases are a match to TRBD1. V was clipped by 4 bases and J by 4 bases; unmatched bases: 3. This CDR3 spans 14 amino acids. Germline V gene sequence: CDR1 ENHRY, CDR2 SYGVKD. CDR3 loop: CAISVGDRNQPQHF. CDR3 DNA sequence: TGTGCCATCAGTGTGGGGGACAGGAATCAGCCCCAGCATTTT.

This rearrangement joins TRBV30 to TRBJ1-1; D not resolved. The germline V and J ends were trimmed by 2 bases and 0 bases, with 13 bases remaining between them. Germline values: CDR1 GTSNPN, CDR2 SVGIG (reference sequence). The CDR3 is 15 residues long. The CDR3 nucleotides read TGTGCCTGGAGTTTCTGGCCCGAGATGAACACTGAAGCTTTCTTT. It is translated as CAWSFWPEMNTEAFF.

This rearrangement joins TRBV6-6 to TRBJ2-4; TRBD2 matches at 7 bases. The J segment lost 8 bases and the V segment lost 5 bases, leaving 6 bases of the junction unmatched. This CDR3 spans 13 amino acids. Germline V gene data show CDR1 as MNHNY and CDR2 as SVGAGI (reference sequence). The CDR3 loop is CASSGDGGYIQYF. CDR3 DNA: TGTGCCAGCAGTGGGGACGGGGGGTACATTCAGTACTTC.